Below, one TCR beta chain is given with its context. Its antigen is undetermined. The CDR3 sequence is 15 residues long. V dropped 6 bases and J dropped 0 bases, with 14 bases sitting between them. Germline CDR1 is MDHEN and CDR2 is SYDVKM. These data originate in a study of radiation and T cells in renal cell carcinoma. Overall study: Nephrectomy followed 15 Gy stereotactic body radiation by 4 weeks. Study-wide findings and caveats: Top tumor clonotypes rose in blood 2 weeks post-radiation, then contracted. Baseline intratumoral clonotype presence is unknown without pretreatment biopsies.

Only in-frame clones appear in the TCRdb table, and some are missing; sequencing was by immunoSEQ multiplex PCR. The data contain about 150,000 clones, about 88% of them singletons. Time point in this sample: baseline pretreatment blood. Treatment noted: 15 Gy SBRT to primary tumor, nephrectomy 4 weeks later. Radiation-treated patients gave blood at baseline, week 2 and week 4. Sequencing used blood, obtained from a patient whose treatment included radiotherapy and nephrectomy. The chain recombines TRBV28 with TRBJ1-1; no clear D gene. The receptor was isolated from a woman in her forties or fifties with renal cell carcinoma. This CDR3 reads CASSLVQSMNTEAFF. As DNA, the CDR3 is TGTGCCAGCAGCCTTGTACAGAGTATGAACACTGAAGCTTTCTTT.